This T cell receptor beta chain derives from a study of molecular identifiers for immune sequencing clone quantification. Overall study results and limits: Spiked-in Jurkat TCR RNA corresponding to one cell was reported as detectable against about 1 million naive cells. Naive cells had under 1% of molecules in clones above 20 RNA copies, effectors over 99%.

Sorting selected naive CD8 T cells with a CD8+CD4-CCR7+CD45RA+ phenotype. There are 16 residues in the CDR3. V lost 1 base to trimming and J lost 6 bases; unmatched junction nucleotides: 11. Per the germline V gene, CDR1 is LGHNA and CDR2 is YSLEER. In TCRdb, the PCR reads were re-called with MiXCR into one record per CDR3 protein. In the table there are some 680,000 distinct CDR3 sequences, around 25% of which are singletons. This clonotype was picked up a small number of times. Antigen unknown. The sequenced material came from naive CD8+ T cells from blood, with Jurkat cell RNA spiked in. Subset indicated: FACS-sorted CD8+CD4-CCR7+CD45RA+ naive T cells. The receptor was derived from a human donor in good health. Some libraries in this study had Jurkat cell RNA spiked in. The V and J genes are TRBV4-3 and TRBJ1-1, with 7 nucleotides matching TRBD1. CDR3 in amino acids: CASSQGQTGPGAEAFF. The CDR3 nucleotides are TGCGCCAGCAGCCAAGGACAGACAGGGCCGGGAGCTGAAGCTTTCTTT.